This T cell receptor (beta chain) was sequenced for a study of control samples from healthy donors and cancer patients. Profiled with immunoSEQ multiplex PCR; TCRdb holds only in-frame clones, not every one. The sample gives approximately 170,000 clones, roughly 90% of which show up once; 0.68% is in the top ten. V gave up 6 bases and J gave up 5 bases, with 10 bases separating them. The CDR3 spans 12 residues. Germline-derived CDR1 and CDR2 are MDHEN and SYDVKM. This TCR was sampled from a woman aged 30 to 39 in good health. Sequencing input: blood. The rearrangement joins TRBV28 to TRBJ1-2; perhaps TRBD1 as D (6 bases). The CDR3 is CASSPGDYGYTF. The CDR3 DNA reads TGTGCCAGCAGCCCAGGGGATTATGGCTACACCTTC.